This is a list of T cell receptor beta chains from one sample in a study of cytomegalovirus exposure and HLA in healthy donors. Only in-frame clones appear in the TCRdb table, and some are missing; sequencing was by immunoSEQ multiplex PCR. The data contain about 210,000 clones, about 83% of them singletons. Sequenced material: PBMCs. The receptor source for this set is a woman aged 45-65 years in good health and CMV-seropositive. CDR3s include the opening cysteine and the closing phenylalanine or tryptophan. D genes are given only for firm matches. Not every row has a clone size; where given, it reads once, few, many or a size class.

TRBD1	TRBV7-9	TRBJ1-2	.	CASSPRQGVVTTDGYTF	TGTGCCAGCAGCCCAAGGCAGGGGGTTGTTACTACAGATGGCTACACCTTC
TRBD1	TRBV7-8	TRBJ1-5	.	CASRQTGGHQPQHF	TGTGCCAGCAGACAGACAGGGGGCCATCAGCCCCAGCATTTT
TRBD1	TRBV19	TRBJ1-5	.	CASSRQGSSNQPQHF	TGTGCCAGTAGCCGACAGGGCTCAAGCAATCAGCCCCAGCATTTT
TRBD1	TRBV4-2	TRBJ2-6	.	CASSQDPMGQGRRNVLTF	TGTGCCAGCAGCCAAGATCCTATGGGACAGGGAAGGCGCAACGTCCTGACTTTC
.	TRBV18	TRBJ1-4	.	CASSLQGSNEKLFF	TGTGCCAGCTCACTACAGGGTTCTAATGAAAAACTGTTTTTT
.	TRBV9	TRBJ2-2	.	CASSGQINTGELFF	TGTGCCAGCAGCGGACAGATTAACACCGGGGAGCTGTTTTTT
TRBD1	TRBV28	TRBJ2-7	.	CASSGGQGVPYEQYF	TGTGCCAGCAGTGGGGGACAGGGGGTACCTTACGAGCAGTACTTC
TRBD1	TRBV7-2	TRBJ2-6	few	CASSRSQGAPGANVLTF	TGTGCCAGCAGCCGATCACAGGGGGCGCCCGGGGCCAACGTCCTGACTTTC
.	TRBV7-7	TRBJ2-3	.	CASSSLNTDTQYF	TGTGCCAGCAGCTCGCTAAACACAGATACGCAGTATTTT
TRBD2	TRBV10-3	TRBJ2-1	once	CAISVGGVSYNEQFF	TGTGCCATCAGTGTGGGGGGGGTCTCCTACAATGAGCAGTTCTTC
.	TRBV29-1	TRBJ1-2	.	CSVIQGLGYTF	TGCAGCGTCATTCAGGGTTTGGGCTACACCTTC
.	TRBV19	TRBJ1-4	.	CASRQTLRGGKLFF	TGTGCCAGTAGACAGACCCTCAGGGGCGGAAAACTGTTTTTT
TRBD1	TRBV5-1	TRBJ1-2	.	CASSPGQGAYGYTF	TGCGCCAGCAGCCCCGGACAGGGGGCCTATGGCTACACCTTC
.	TRBV12-5	TRBJ1-2	.	CASGKDGNYGYTF	TGTGCTAGTGGCAAAGACGGGAACTATGGCTACACCTTC
.	TRBV12-5	TRBJ1-2	.	CASGLGLNYGYTF	TGTGCTAGTGGTCTGGGTCTGAACTATGGCTACACCTTC
.	TRBV5-1	TRBJ1-1	.	CASSHEPGSLNTEAFF	TGCGCCAGCAGCCACGAACCCGGGAGTTTGAACACTGAAGCTTTCTTC
.	TRBV6-5	TRBJ1-1	few	CASSLDGSGAEAFF	TGTGCCAGCTCTCTCGACGGATCAGGGGCGGAAGCTTTCTTT
.	TRBV5-1	TRBJ2-1	.	CASNQLSGDNEQFF	TGCGCCAGCAACCAACTCTCAGGGGACAATGAGCAGTTCTTC
.	TRBV7-8	TRBJ1-6	once	CASSFGGQGSPLHF	TGTGCCAGCAGCTTCGGGGGGCAGGGTTCACCCCTCCACTTT
TRBD2	TRBV14	TRBJ2-1	.	CASSPDRYSGGIDNEQFF	TGTGCCAGCAGCCCCGACCGCTATAGCGGGGGGATCGACAATGAGCAGTTCTTC
.	TRBV4-3	TRBJ2-4	.	CASSQEWESGIQYF	TGCGCCAGCAGCCAAGAATGGGAGTCAGGCATTCAGTACTTC
TRBD2	TRBV29-1	TRBJ2-1	.	CSVDGGIAGPYNEQFF	TGCAGCGTTGACGGTGGGATAGCGGGGCCTTACAATGAGCAGTTCTTC
TRBD1	TRBV7-2	TRBJ1-2	.	CASSLGTGTISYTF	TGTGCCAGCAGCTTGGGGACAGGAACTATCAGCTACACCTTC
TRBD1	TRBV7-2	TRBJ2-7	.	CASSYMDRATYEQYF	TGTGCCAGCAGCTATATGGACAGGGCTACCTACGAGCAGTACTTC
.	TRBV9	TRBJ2-2	.	CASWAGGTGELFF	TGTGCGTCCTGGGCAGGTGGCACCGGGGAGCTGTTTTTT
.	TRBV7-9	TRBJ1-1	once	CASSQGWGGQTEAFF	TGTGCCAGCAGCCAAGGATGGGGGGGGCAAACTGAAGCTTTCTTT
.	TRBV23-1	TRBJ2-3	.	CASSLSQADTQYF	TGCGCCAGCAGTCTAAGCCAGGCAGATACGCAGTATTTT
TRBD1	TRBV27	TRBJ1-2	few	CASSSQGRTNGYTF	TGTGCCAGCAGCTCACAGGGGCGTACGAATGGCTACACCTTC
.	TRBV9	TRBJ1-1	.	CASRGGQNTEAFF	TGTGCCAGCAGGGGCGGACAGAACACTGAAGCTTTCTTT
TRBD2	TRBV5-5	TRBJ2-3	.	CASSLGLAGARTDTQYF	TGTGCCAGCAGCTTGGGGCTAGCGGGGGCTCGCACAGATACGCAGTATTTT
.	TRBV4-1	TRBJ1-4	.	CASSQDPPGQINEKLFF	TGCGCCAGCAGCCAAGACCCGCCCGGACAGATAAATGAAAAACTGTTTTTT
.	TRBV5-6	TRBJ1-1	few	CASMDTVNTEAFF	TGTGCCAGCATGGACACCGTTAACACTGAAGCTTTCTTT
TRBD2	TRBV5-8	TRBJ2-2	.	CASSLWLAGRTGELFF	TGTGCCAGCAGCTTGTGGCTAGCGGGGCGGACCGGGGAGCTGTTTTTT
TRBD1	TRBV19	TRBJ1-4	once	CASSTNRGGGEKLFF	TGTGCCAGCTCAACCAACAGGGGTGGGGGTGAAAAACTGTTTTTT
.	TRBV6-6	TRBJ2-7	.	CASSYPSTGQYF	TGTGCCAGCAGTTACCCATCGACGGGGCAGTACTTC
TRBD1	TRBV6-1	TRBJ1-1	few	CASSESMDRDTEAFF	TGTGCCAGCAGTGAAAGCATGGACAGGGACACTGAAGCTTTCTTT